The next 21 T cell receptor beta chains were all read from a single sample in a study of blood T cell repertoires in COVID-19 (dated by TCRdb to the early 2020s). Library construction relied on the immunoSEQ multiplex PCR assay. TCRdb provides this immuneACCESS table in a form limited to in-frame rearrangements. Some clones are lacking; in checked studies, under half of them reflect an unresolved V gene, and why the rest are absent is not known. The sample includes roughly 100,000 clones, with 85% observed a single time. The ten biggest clones cover roughly 4% of the sample. The sample consisted of peripheral blood. These receptors all stem from a man aged 45-65 years with acute or convalescent COVID-19.

The rearrangement links TRBV27 to TRBJ2-7, with 8 bases that match TRBD1. This CDR3 has 14 residues. Germline CDR1 is MNHEY and CDR2 is SMNVEV (reference sequence). V lost 5 bases, J lost 5 bases, and 8 bases stayed unmatched. Here the CDR3 DNA reads TGTGCCAGCAGTAGGGACAGGCTCTACGACGAGCAGTACTTC. Translated: CASSRDRLYDEQYF.

This clone was counted a single time. The rearrangement links TRBV6-5 to TRBJ1-6; D is uncertain. CDR1 is MNHEY and CDR2 is SVGAGI in the germline V gene. The CDR3 loop spans 14 amino acids. V lost 2 bases, J lost 7 bases, and 9 bases lay in between. CDR3 coding DNA: TGTGCCAGCAGTTACGTACAGAGAAATTCACCCCTCCACTTT. Residues: CASSYVQRNSPLHF.

CDR3 residues: CASSQKVHRGEAFF. The DNA for the CDR3 is TGTGCCAGCAGCCAAAAAGTCCACAGGGGTGAAGCTTTCTTT. The chain carries TRBV3-1 (or the pseudogene TRBV3-2) and TRBJ1-1, with TRBD1 matching over 7 bases. The junction had 7 bases not matched to a gene; V was cut back by 2 bases and J by 7 bases. Germline V gene lookup returns CDR1 LGHDT and CDR2 YNNKEL (reference sequence). The CDR3 covers 14 residues.

This clone was counted a single time. The chain combines TRBV27 with TRBJ2-2; possibly TRBD2 for D (5 bases). This CDR3 contains 17 residues. V was shortened by 3 bases and J by 5 bases, with 19 bases between the two germline ends. The germline V gene has CDR1 MNHEY and CDR2 SMNVEV (reference sequence). The chain's CDR3 is CASSFLRTSEGTGELFF. The DNA for the CDR3 is TGTGCCAGCAGTTTTCTCCGGACCTCAGAGGGAACCGGGGAGCTGTTTTTT.

This chain links TRBV18 with TRBJ1-1; no definite D call. CDR1 is KGHSH and CDR2 is LQKENI in the germline V gene. The V and J ends lost 3 bases and 7 bases respectively, with 6 bases between them. The CDR3 totals 11 residues. The CDR3, as DNA: TGTGCCAGCTCACCGGAGGGTGAAGCTTTCTTT. Its protein product is CASSPEGEAFF. Full variable domain (rest looked up from reference TRBV18 and TRBJ1-1): NAGVMQNPRHLVRRRGQEARLRCSPMKGHSHVYWYRQLPEEGLKFMVYLQKENIIDESGMPKERFSAEFPKEGPSILRIQQVVRGDSAAYFCASSPEGEAFFGQGTRLTVV.

This chain connects TRBV24-1 to TRBJ1-2; D is perhaps TRBD1 (6 bases). The CDR3 spans 15 residues. Per germline, CDR1 KGHDR and CDR2 SFDVKD. Trimming pared 3 bases from V and 8 bases from J, leaving 18 bases between. The CDR3 spells CATSDTGTPIGGYTF. As DNA, the CDR3 is TGTGCCACCAGTGATACCGGGACACCAATCGGAGGCTACACCTTC.

The chain links TRBV2 to TRBJ2-1; TRBD1 matches at 8 bases. CDR3 size: 17 residues. The trim removed 2 bases at V and 1 base at J, leaving 7 bases unmatched. Germline CDR1 and CDR2: SNHLY and FYNNEI. The CDR3 here is CASSETTTGASYNEQFF. Written as DNA, the CDR3 is TGTGCCAGCAGTGAAACAACGACAGGGGCGTCCTACAATGAGCAGTTCTTC.

V gene TRBV2 combines with J gene TRBJ1-1, with D perhaps TRBD1 (6 bases). The germline V gene encodes CDR1 SNHLY and CDR2 FYNNEI. The CDR3 loop spans 14 amino acids. V lost 0 bases and J lost 3, with 8 bases in between. The CDR3, as DNA: TGTGCCAGCAGTGAAGCAGGGGGGGACACTGAAGCTTTCTTT. Its translation: CASSEAGGDTEAFF.

The V gene is TRBV11-3, the J gene TRBJ1-4, with TRBD1 matching over 7 bases. J lost 7 bases, V lost 4 bases, and 3 bases had no gene match. Germline V gives CDR1 SGHNT, CDR2 YENEEA. There are 13 residues in the CDR3. The CDR3 loop reads CASSSGTVEKLFF. The CDR3 region has the DNA TGTGCCAGCAGCTCTGGGACAGTTGAAAAACTGTTTTTT.

J is TRBJ1-5 and V is TRBV15; D is perhaps TRBD1 (5 bases). The CDR3 has 17 amino acids. The germline CDR1 and CDR2 sequences are LNHNV and YYDKDF (reference sequence). V was clipped by 0 bases and J by 0 bases, with 12 bases between them. CDR3 nucleotide sequence: TGTGCCACCAGCAGAGATCAGGGCAGGAATAGCAATCAGCCCCAGCATTTT. Residues: CATSRDQGRNSNQPQHF.

The V call is TRBV27, the J call TRBJ1-5; 7 bases fit TRBD1. CDR1 MNHEY and CDR2 SMNVEV come from the germline V gene (reference sequence). Trimming took 5 bases from V and 2 from J; bases not matched to a gene: 0. This CDR3 contains 13 residues. CDR3 DNA sequence: TGTGCCAGCAGTACAGGGGGCAATCAGCCCCAGCATTTT. Its protein product is CASSTGGNQPQHF.

V usage is TRBV30 and J usage is TRBJ2-1; TRBD1 might be the D (6 bases). The ends were cut back, 7 bases at V and 4 bases at J, with 8 bases in the middle. Germline V gene data show CDR1 as GTSNPN and CDR2 as SVGIG (reference sequence). The CDR3 is 11 amino acids. The CDR3 sequence is CASTGYNEQFF. CDR3 coding DNA: TGTGCCTCTACAGGGTACAATGAGCAGTTCTTC.

V gene TRBV29-1 combines with J gene TRBJ2-3, with D unresolved. The CDR3 is 13 residues long. Germline CDR1 and CDR2: SQVTM and ANQGSEA. Trimming shortened V by 4 bases and J by 6 bases, and 14 bases separated the two germline ends. CDR3 in amino acids: CSVVQATWDTQYF. The CDR3 DNA sequence: TGCAGCGTTGTTCAGGCGACATGGGATACGCAGTATTTT.

V usage is TRBV5-4 and J usage is TRBJ2-2; 7 bases agree with TRBD2. J lost 4 bases, V lost 3 bases, and 0 bases had no gene match. Germline V gene sequence: CDR1 SGHNT, CDR2 YYREEE (reference sequence). The CDR3 extends over 13 amino acids. In DNA, the CDR3 is TGTGCCAGCAGCTCGGGGGGCACCGGGGAGCTGTTTTTT. It specifies CASSSGGTGELFF.

This chain joins TRBV6-5 and TRBJ1-2, with 8 bases identical to TRBD1. CDR1 MNHEY and CDR2 SVGAGI come from the germline V gene. The J segment lost 7 bases and the V segment lost 7 bases, leaving 11 bases of the junction unmatched. CDR3 length: 14 residues. The CDR3 coding sequence is TGTGCCAGCACCTCGACAGGGGAGCTTTCTGGCTACACCTTC. Translating gives CASTSTGELSGYTF.

The rearrangement uses TRBV12-2 and TRBJ2-3; TRBD2, the D gene given by the table, was not confirmed from the DNA. TRBV12-2 is designated a pseudogene. The CDR3 extends over 15 amino acids. CDR3 protein: CASRLVSGGTDTQYF. DNA of the CDR3: TGTGCAAGTCGCTTAGTTAGCGGGGGGACAGATACGCAGTATTTT.

This clone is a singleton in its sample. The rearrangement joins TRBV6-5 to TRBJ2-1; a weak D match, TRBD2 (6 bases). CDR3 length: 14 amino acids. CDR1 and CDR2 (germline): MNHEY, SVGAGI. Trimming cost V 2 bases and J 7 bases, with 12 bases left between them. CDR3: CASSYGGRGNEQFF. The CDR3 region has the DNA TGTGCCAGCAGTTACGGAGGGAGAGGAAATGAGCAGTTCTTC.

The CDR3 nucleotides are TGTGCCAGCGGAGCAGGGGGCCGGGTTTATGGCTACACCTTC. Protein sequence: CASGAGGRVYGYTF. The genes are TRBV28 and TRBJ1-2; 8 nucleotides line up with TRBD1. CDR3 size: 14 residues. Germline assignment: CDR1 MDHEN and CDR2 SYDVKM. The V gene end was trimmed by 8 bases and the J gene end by 5 bases; junction bases not matched to a gene: 10.

About this clone: This same CDR3 is encoded by further DNA sequences in the sample. V gene TRBV12-3 or TRBV12-4 combines with J gene TRBJ2-1, with D perhaps matching TRBD2 (6 bases). The CDR3 extends over 12 amino acids. The germline V and J ends were trimmed by 6 bases and 7 bases, with 10 bases remaining between them. CDR3 bases: TGTGCCAGCAGCCTCGGAGGGAATGAGCAGTTCTTC. Its translation: CASSLGGNEQFF.

The V gene is TRBV24-1, the J gene TRBJ2-3; TRBD2 matches at 14 bases. V shed 4 bases, J shed 4 bases, and the junction held 12 bases outside the gene matches. Germline V gene data show CDR1 as KGHDR and CDR2 as SFDVKD. The CDR3 has 19 amino acids. DNA of the CDR3: TGTGCCACCAGTGACCCTGGACTAGCGGGAGGATCTATTGCAGATACGCAGTATTTT. It yields the protein CATSDPGLAGGSIADTQYF.

There are a few counts of this clone. CDR3 sequence reads: CASSSSGTVREKLFF. The CDR3 nucleotides are TGTGCCAGCAGCTCATCCGGGACAGTTAGGGAAAAACTGTTTTTT. This chain uses TRBV6-5 with TRBJ1-4; 7 positions match TRBD1. CDR3 length: 15 amino acids. CDR1 is MNHEY, CDR2 SVGAGI, per germline. V gave up 6 bases and J gave up 8 bases; unmatched junction bases: 12.